The clone carrying this TCR beta chain rates as medium-sized. Its antigen is still unknown. The source of the sample is a study of type 1 regulatory T cells. Study background: T-allo10 is a Tr1-enriched, alloantigen-specific CD4 T cell product made in vitro.

This CDR3 comprises 14 residues. The V and J ends lost 5 bases and 6 bases, in that order; junction bases with no gene match: 9. Germline-derived CDR1 and CDR2 are GTSNPN and SVGIG (reference sequence). TCRdb reprocessed the reads with MiXCR, giving one entry per CDR3 protein. Of about 24,000 distinct CDR3 sequences in the sample, less than 60% were seen once. V usage is TRBV30 and J usage is TRBJ2-1; 8 bases are a match to TRBD1. The specimen was cultured T cells, either the whole culture or a sorted T cell fraction (not recorded which). This TCR came from a human donor in good health. The CDR3 DNA is TGTGCCTGGTCACCGGGACAGGATTTCAATGAGCAGTTCTTC. Encoded protein: CAWSPGQDFNEQFF.